Below, 20 T cell receptor beta chains from the same sample are listed, as sequenced in a study of shared clonotypes between healthy human individuals. The method was immunoSEQ multiplex PCR; TCRdb's version includes in-frame clones alone and lacks a portion of them. The repertoire holds about 820,000 clones, with more than 85% as singletons. Selected positively for CCR7 and CD45RO-negative, naive CD8 cells excluded terminally differentiated effector memory CD45RA+ cells. Sample: naive CD8+ T cells sorted from blood. These receptors were taken from a man aged 30 to 45 in good health.

This clone was seen a single time. This rearrangement joins TRBV28 to TRBJ2-7; 9 nucleotides line up with TRBD1. This CDR3 spans 11 amino acids. CDR1 is MDHEN and CDR2 is SYDVKM in the germline V gene. In nucleotides, the CDR3 is TGTGCGTCTAGGACAGGGGACGAGCAGTACTTC. It specifies CASRTGDEQYF.

The chain has TRBV28 and TRBJ1-3; D is possibly TRBD1 (6 bases). CDR1 and CDR2 from the germline V gene are MDHEN and SYDVKM. This CDR3 spans 15 amino acids. V lost 7 bases, J lost 4 bases, and 17 bases lay in between. The CDR3: CASTPPSGAGNTIYF. As DNA, the CDR3 is TGTGCCAGCACCCCTCCTTCGGGGGCAGGAAACACCATATATTTT.

The count of this clone is one. This chain connects TRBV7-2 to TRBJ1-2; 11 bases agree with TRBD1. Germline values: CDR1 SGHTA, CDR2 FQGNSA. V lost 5 bases, J lost 4 bases, and 3 bases stayed unmatched. The CDR3 has 14 amino acids. CDR3 in amino acids: CASSQDRGPYGYTF. For the CDR3, the DNA is TGTGCCAGCAGCCAGGACAGGGGGCCCTATGGCTACACCTTC. Looking up the rest from reference TRBV7-2 and TRBJ1-2 gives the full variable domain: GAGVSQSPSNKVTEKGKDVELRCDPISGHTALYWYRQSLGQGLEFLIYFQGNSAPDKSGLPSDRFSAERTGGSVSTLTIQRTQQEDSAVYLCASSQDRGPYGYTFGSGTRLTVV.

The chain combines TRBV27 with TRBJ1-2; tentatively, D is TRBD1 (5 bases). The CDR3 has 14 residues. In germline, CDR1 is MNHEY, CDR2 SMNVEV (reference sequence). Trimming left V 8 bases short and J 3 bases short, with 16 bases between. Here the CDR3 reads CASSTQAHYYGYTF. The CDR3 DNA sequence: TGTGCCAGCTCCACACAGGCCCACTACTATGGCTACACCTTC.

The V and J genes are TRBV28 and TRBJ2-5; D might be TRBD2 (6 bases). The CDR3 runs to 18 residues. Germline V gene data show CDR1 as MDHEN and CDR2 as SYDVKM. V dropped 7 bases and J dropped 4 bases, with 28 bases sitting between them. The CDR3 sequence is CASTPRAGTFGIGETQYF. DNA of the CDR3: TGTGCCAGCACCCCCAGGGCAGGGACTTTCGGGATTGGAGAGACCCAGTACTTC.

The chain joins TRBV7-8 to TRBJ1-4; possible D gene TRBD1, 6 bases. This CDR3 comprises 15 residues. Trimming removed 6 bases at V and 8 bases at J, with 19 bases between. The germline gives CDR1 SGHVS, CDR2 FQNEAQ. Written as DNA, the CDR3 is TGTGCCAGCAGTCCGTGGGGTCAGGGGAGCGAAAAACTGTTTTTT. This encodes CASSPWGQGSEKLFF.

About this clone itself: Additional DNA sequences in this sample encode the identical CDR3. The chain couples TRBV5-4 to TRBJ1-3; D remains unclear. The CDR3 length is 13 residues. Germline V gene lookup returns CDR1 SGHNT and CDR2 YYREEE (reference sequence). The V end was cut by 2 bases, the J end by 4 bases, with 7 bases between. CDR3 sequence (DNA): TGTGCCAGCAGCTTTGCGGGGGGAAACACCATATATTTT. This sequence encodes CASSFAGGNTIYF.

The V gene is TRBV18, the J gene TRBJ2-2, with unresolved D. V was shortened by 5 bases and J by 6 bases, with 13 bases between the two germline ends. Germline values: CDR1 KGHSH, CDR2 LQKENI. The CDR3 extends over 14 amino acids. The DNA for the CDR3 is TGTGCCAGCTCATCCCGGACGATCCCCGGGGAGCTGTTTTTT. Protein product: CASSSRTIPGELFF. The full variable domain, rest sourced from reference TRBV18 and TRBJ2-2, is NAGVMQNPRHLVRRRGQEARLRCSPMKGHSHVYWYRQLPEEGLKFMVYLQKENIIDESGMPKERFSAEFPKEGPSILRIQQVVRGDSAAYFCASSSRTIPGELFFGEGSRLTVL.

The genes are TRBV13 and TRBJ2-1; D is ambiguous. Looked up from germline, CDR1 is PRHDT and CDR2 is FYEKMQ (reference sequence). Trimming shortened V by 3 bases and J by 4 bases, and 4 bases separated the two germline ends. The CDR3 runs to 12 residues. CDR3 sequence: CASSLSYNEQFF. In nucleotides, the CDR3 is TGTGCCAGCAGCTTGAGTTACAATGAGCAGTTCTTC.

Points on this clone: The identical CDR3 is also encoded by other nucleotide sequences in the sample. The rearrangement joins TRBV5-1 to TRBJ2-5; unclear D gene. Trimming took off 2 bases at V and 2 bases at J, with 7 bases between the two ends. The V gene's germline CDR1 is SGHRS and CDR2 YFSETQ. The CDR3 runs 13 residues. DNA of the CDR3: TGCGCCAGCAGCTTAGCAATTCAAGAGACCCAGTACTTC. It specifies CASSLAIQETQYF.

The V gene is TRBV11-2, the J gene TRBJ1-3; the D is unclear. Trimming removed 5 bases at V and 7 bases at J, with 18 bases between. The CDR3 has 15 residues. CDR1 is SGHAT and CDR2 is FQNNGV in the germline V gene. The CDR3: CASSRGRGSWNTIYF. The DNA of the CDR3 is TGTGCCAGCAGCCGCGGCCGAGGGTCCTGGAACACCATATATTTT.

The rearrangement uses TRBV19 and TRBJ2-7, with TRBD2 matching 7 bases. Germline CDR1 LNHDA, CDR2 SQIVND (reference sequence). This CDR3 region has 15 residues. Trimming took 8 bases from V and 2 from J; bases not matched to a gene: 12. The CDR3 sequence: CASCGSREDPYEQYF. The CDR3 DNA reads as TGTGCCAGTTGTGGTAGTCGGGAGGATCCCTACGAGCAGTACTTC.

As for this clone: In the same sample, other DNA sequences code for this CDR3. The chain is built from TRBV7-8 and TRBJ2-7, with 7 bases aligning to TRBD2. The CDR3 length is 13 residues. In germline, CDR1 is SGHVS, CDR2 FQNEAQ. V was pared by 1 base and J by 4 bases, with 1 base of the junction left unmatched. CDR3 sequence reads: CASSLGRGYEQYF. The CDR3 DNA is TGTGCCAGCAGCTTAGGGCGGGGGTACGAGCAGTACTTC.

This chain joins TRBV19 and TRBJ1-1, with a tentative D call TRBD1 (5 bases). The CDR3 is 12 residues long. The V end was cut by 11 bases, the J end by 4 bases, with 14 bases between. Germline lookup yields CDR1 LNHDA and CDR2 SQIVND (reference sequence). Here the CDR3 reads CASREGSTEAFF. Written as DNA, the CDR3 is TGTGCCTCTAGGGAGGGGTCCACTGAAGCTTTCTTT.

V usage is TRBV10-3 and J usage is TRBJ2-6; TRBD1 is a possible D gene (5 bases). Germline values: CDR1 ENHRY, CDR2 SYGVKD. The CDR3 has 15 amino acids. Trimming shortened V by 8 bases and J by 2 bases, and 13 bases separated the two germline ends. CDR3 DNA sequence: TGTGCCATCGGTTCAGGGAATACTGGGGCCAACGTCCTGACTTTC. Protein: CAIGSGNTGANVLTF.

V usage is TRBV28 and J usage is TRBJ1-4; D possibly corresponds to TRBD1 (6 bases). V shed 3 bases and J shed 5 bases, with 13 bases lying between them. Germline CDR1 and CDR2: MDHEN and SYDVKM. This CDR3 contains 15 residues. For the CDR3, the DNA is TGTGCCAGCAGTTTTAGGACAGCGCTGAATGAAAAACTGTTTTTT. The encoded protein is CASSFRTALNEKLFF.

The J gene is TRBJ2-1, the V gene TRBV2, with 14 bases matching TRBD2. The CDR3 has 17 amino acids. CDR1 and CDR2 from the germline V gene are SNHLY and FYNNEI. Losses at the gene ends were 8 bases for V and 1 base for J; bases not matched to a gene: 7. This CDR3 is CASGGTSGSLSYNEQFF. The CDR3 coding sequence is TGTGCCAGCGGTGGGACTAGCGGGAGTTTGTCCTACAATGAGCAGTTCTTC.

The rearrangement links TRBV19 to TRBJ2-5; TRBD2 matches at 8 bases. This CDR3 has 16 amino acids. From germline, CDR1 is LNHDA and CDR2 SQIVND (reference sequence). With 7 bases clipped from V and 4 bases from J, the junction kept 14 bases outside the gene matches. CDR3 coding DNA: TGTGCCAGTAACCCGCGGACGGGACTAGGATCAGAGACCCAGTACTTC. Its translation is CASNPRTGLGSETQYF.

The rearrangement joins TRBV7-6 to TRBJ2-6; D remains ambiguous. Germline CDR1 SGHVS, CDR2 FNYEAQ. V lost 1 base, J lost 0 bases, and 19 bases lay in between. The CDR3 has 20 amino acids. The CDR3 nucleotides are TGTGCCAGCAGCTTAGTCGGTAGTCTAGGCACCTTCTCTGGGGCCAACGTCCTGACTTTC. This gives the protein CASSLVGSLGTFSGANVLTF. The full variable domain, with the rest looked up from reference TRBV7-6 and TRBJ2-6, is GAGVSQSPRYKVTKRGQDVALRCDPISGHVSLYWYRQALGQGPEFLTYFNYEAQQDKSGLPNDRFSAERPEGSISTLTIQRTEQRDSAMYRCASSLVGSLGTFSGANVLTFGAGSRLTVL.

CDR3: CASSRSGSSFFEQFF. DNA for the CDR3: TGTGCCAGCAGCCGGTCCGGGAGCTCTTTCTTTGAGCAGTTCTTC. The genes are TRBV14 and TRBJ2-1, with D possibly matching TRBD2 (6 bases). The germline CDR1 and CDR2 sequences are SGHDN and FVKESK. Trimming left V 4 bases short and J 9 bases short, with 19 bases between. CDR3 length equals 15 residues. Filled out from reference TRBV14 and TRBJ2-1, the complete variable domain reads EAGVTQFPSHSVIEKGQTVTLRCDPISGHDNLYWYRRVMGKEIKFLLHFVKESKQDESGMPNNRFLAERTGGTYSTLKVQPAELEDSGVYFCASSRSGSSFFEQFFGPGTRLTVL.